This T cell receptor (beta chain) originates from a study of blood T cell repertoires in COVID-19. Background on the study: COVID-19 samples collected from the United States, Italy and Spain covered acute and convalescent phases. The analysed material was cDNA or gDNA that came from T cells, B-cell-depleted T cells, or PBMCs.

This CDR3 region has 18 residues. The germline gives CDR1 DFQATT, CDR2 SNEGSKA (reference sequence). The trim removed 3 bases at V and 0 bases at J, leaving 10 bases unmatched. Here immunoSEQ multiplex PCR was the method, and the copy in TCRdb shows in-frame clones only, minus some. The sample carries a few hundred thousand clones, over 75% recorded once. This clone appeared once. Sequencing used peripheral blood. The clonotype originates from a middle-aged man with active or convalescent COVID-19. V is TRBV20-1 and J is TRBJ2-3, with 12 bases aligning to TRBD2. The CDR3 loop reads CSASPSVGTSGSTDTQYF. For the CDR3, the DNA is TGCAGTGCTAGTCCGTCTGTGGGGACTAGCGGGAGCACAGATACGCAGTATTTT.